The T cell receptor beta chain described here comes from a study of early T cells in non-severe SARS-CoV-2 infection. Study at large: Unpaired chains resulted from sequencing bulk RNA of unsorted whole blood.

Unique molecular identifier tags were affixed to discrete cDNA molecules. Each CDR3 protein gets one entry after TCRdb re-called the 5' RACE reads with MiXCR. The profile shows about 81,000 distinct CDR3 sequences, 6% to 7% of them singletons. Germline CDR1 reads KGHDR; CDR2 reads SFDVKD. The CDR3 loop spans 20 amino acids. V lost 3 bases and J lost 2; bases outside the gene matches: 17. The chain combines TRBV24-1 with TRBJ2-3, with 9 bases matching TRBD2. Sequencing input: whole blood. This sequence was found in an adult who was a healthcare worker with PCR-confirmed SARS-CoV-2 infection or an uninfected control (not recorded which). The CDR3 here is CATSDLGLGSGGTFTDTQYF. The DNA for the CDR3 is TGTGCCACCAGTGATCTAGGACTGGGGAGCGGGGGGACCTTCACAGATACGCAGTATTTT.